Presented here are 26 T cell receptor beta chains from one specimen sequenced in a study of shared clonotypes between healthy human individuals. Repertoires were generated with immunoSEQ multiplex PCR, while TCRdb's copy carries only in-frame clones and drops some. The sample holds 2 million to 2.5 million clones, 85% to 95% seen once. Sequencing used naive CD4+ T cells from PBMCs. Regarding subset: CD45RA+ positively selected. These receptors all come from a man aged 18-30 years in good health. Some clones in this sample may be carry-over from other donors' samples.

The chain employs TRBV19 and TRBJ1-1; the D gene is possibly TRBD1 (5 bases). Trimming stripped 7 bases from V and 0 bases from J, with 21 bases between. This CDR3 comprises 17 residues. Germline V gene data show CDR1 as LNHDA and CDR2 as SQIVND (reference sequence). The CDR3 nucleotides are TGTGCCAGTACCCTTAGGGGATATATTACCATGAACACTGAAGCTTTCTTT. Translated: CASTLRGYITMNTEAFF.

The sample holds one count of this clone. This chain joins TRBV27 and TRBJ2-1; 8 positions match TRBD2. The CDR3 is 16 residues long. The V and J ends lost 8 bases and 0 bases, in that order; junction bases with no gene match: 9. The germline gives CDR1 MNHEY, CDR2 SMNVEV (reference sequence). The CDR3 nucleotides are TGTGCCAGCGGAACGGTCGGGGGGGGCTCCTACAATGAGCAGTTCTTC. Its translation is CASGTVGGGSYNEQFF.

The chain links TRBV29-1 to TRBJ2-5, with TRBD2 matching 9 bases. V gave up 7 bases and J gave up 4 bases; unmatched junction bases: 4. The CDR3 is made up of 12 amino acids. Germline V CDR1 and CDR2: SQVTM, ANQGSEA. The CDR3 here is CSGLAGAETQYF. The CDR3 DNA is TGCAGCGGGTTAGCGGGAGCAGAGACCCAGTACTTC.

V gene TRBV15 combines with J gene TRBJ2-1; 9 bases line up with TRBD2. The germline gives CDR1 LNHNV, CDR2 YYDKDF (reference sequence). The V and J ends lost 3 bases and 2 bases, in that order; junction bases with no gene match: 5. This CDR3 region has 16 residues. This CDR3 reads CATSRGGGRAYNEQFF. CDR3 in DNA: TGTGCCACCAGCAGGGGCGGCGGGAGGGCCTACAATGAGCAGTTCTTC.

This chain connects TRBV9 to TRBJ1-4; 9 bases align to TRBD1. Germline CDR1 SGDLS, CDR2 YYNGEE. CDR3 length equals 15 residues. V gave up 4 bases and J gave up 8 bases; unmatched junction bases: 9. The CDR3 spells CASSLRGDRDEKLFF. The DNA of the CDR3 is TGTGCCAGCAGCCTTCGGGGGGACAGGGACGAAAAACTGTTTTTT.

This clone is a singleton in its sample. Other DNA sequences in the sample encode the same CDR3. This chain connects TRBV28 to TRBJ2-5; D is uncertain. Trimming removed 3 bases from V and 0 bases from J, with 5 bases in between. The germline CDR1 and CDR2 sequences are MDHEN and SYDVKM. The CDR3 length is 13 residues. CDR3 sequence reads: CASSFGNQETQYF. CDR3 nucleotide sequence: TGTGCCAGCAGTTTTGGCAACCAAGAGACCCAGTACTTC.

This clone was detected once. The V call is TRBV28, the J call TRBJ2-7, with 9 bases identical to TRBD1. Germline trimming cut 4 bases from V and 0 bases from J; bases unmatched to any gene: 10. The CDR3 is made up of 17 amino acids. CDR1 is MDHEN, CDR2 SYDVKM, per germline. The CDR3 nucleotides read TGTGCCAGCAGTTCCCTACCGGGACAGGGAATCTCCTACGAGCAGTACTTC. Protein product: CASSSLPGQGISYEQYF.

V is TRBV6-5 and J is TRBJ2-2; D call uncertain. The length of the CDR3 is 15 residues. Germline V gene data show CDR1 as MNHEY and CDR2 as SVGAGI. With 0 bases removed from V and 7 bases from J, the gap between germline ends came to 12 bases. The CDR3 sequence is CASSYSRLGGGELFF. CDR3 DNA: TGTGCCAGCAGTTACTCGCGGCTGGGTGGCGGGGAGCTGTTTTTT.

The genes are TRBV28 and TRBJ2-7; TRBD1 is a possible D gene (7 bases). The CDR3 sequence is 15 residues long. Germline CDR1 reads MDHEN; CDR2 reads SYDVKM. Trimming stripped 6 bases from V and 6 bases from J, with 21 bases between. CDR3 coding DNA: TGTGCCAGCAGCCGCGGGGACAGACACAGTGGCGAGCAGTACTTC. Its protein is CASSRGDRHSGEQYF.

The rearrangement links TRBV2 to TRBJ2-1, with a weak D call TRBD1 (5 bases). The V and J ends lost 2 bases and 4 bases respectively, with 24 bases between them. This CDR3 spans 19 amino acids. Germline lookup yields CDR1 SNHLY and CDR2 FYNNEI. The CDR3 bases are TGTGCCAGCAGTGAATCCTCCAGGGTTCTTCCACCGCGATACAATGAGCAGTTCTTC. Its translation: CASSESSRVLPPRYNEQFF. The variable domain in full, completed from reference TRBV2 and TRBJ2-1, reads EPEVTQTPSHQVTQMGQEVILRCVPISNHLYFYWYRQILGQKVEFLVSFYNNEISEKSEIFDDQFSVERPDGSNFTLKIRSTKLEDSAMYFCASSESSRVLPPRYNEQFFGPGTRLTVL.

This sequence joins TRBV28 and TRBJ2-7; perhaps TRBD2 as D (6 bases). The CDR3 totals 17 residues. V was trimmed by 6 bases and J by 6 bases, leaving 27 bases between them. CDR1 and CDR2 from the germline V gene are MDHEN and SYDVKM. CDR3 protein: CASSPPRSGLHSLEQYF. The CDR3 region has the DNA TGTGCCAGCAGCCCCCCCCGGAGCGGGCTTCACTCCCTCGAGCAGTACTTC.

This rearrangement joins TRBV7-2 to TRBJ2-7; D gene uncertain. CDR1 and CDR2 (germline): SGHTA, FQGNSA. The CDR3 spans 14 residues. The germline V and J ends were trimmed by 5 bases and 4 bases, with 15 bases remaining between them. As DNA, the CDR3 is TGTGCCAGCAGCCCCAGAACCACGAGATACGAGCAGTACTTC. This encodes CASSPRTTRYEQYF.

The J gene is TRBJ2-2, the V gene TRBV7-3; D might be TRBD2 (6 bases). V shed 2 bases and J shed 4 bases, with 14 bases lying between them. Per the germline V gene, CDR1 is SGHTA and CDR2 is FQGTGA. The CDR3 loop spans 16 amino acids. The CDR3 loop is CASSLGVGGLTGELFF. The CDR3 DNA reads as TGTGCCAGCAGCTTAGGAGTGGGGGGACTCACCGGGGAGCTGTTTTTT.

The CDR3 here is CASSQGPGQGLFF. CDR3 in DNA: TGCGCCAGCAGCCAAGGTCCGGGACAGGGTCTGTTCTTC. The J gene is TRBJ2-1, the V gene TRBV4-3, with 9 bases identical to TRBD1. Trimming removed 1 base from V and 15 bases from J; junction bases left unmatched: 7. CDR1 is LGHNA, CDR2 YSLEER, per germline. This CDR3 comprises 13 residues.

A single count supports this clone. Other DNA sequences in the same sample also yield this CDR3. This chain connects TRBV18 to TRBJ2-2, with a possible D match to TRBD1 (6 bases). V gave up 5 bases and J gave up 1 base, with 8 bases separating them. The CDR3 is 14 residues long. Per the germline V gene, CDR1 is KGHSH and CDR2 is LQKENI. The CDR3, as DNA: TGTGCCAGCTCATCGGACAGGAACACCGGGGAGCTGTTTTTT. Translation gives CASSSDRNTGELFF.

This sequence joins TRBV5-8 and TRBJ1-2; D possibly corresponds to TRBD1 (5 bases). Trimming removed 4 bases from V and 4 bases from J, with 11 bases in between. Per the germline V gene, CDR1 is SGHTS and CDR2 is YDEGEE. The CDR3 extends over 13 amino acids. The CDR3 nucleotides are TGTGCCAGCAGCCGAACAGGATCCTATGGCTACACCTTC. Translation gives CASSRTGSYGYTF.

This chain connects TRBV11-3 to TRBJ2-5; D is undetermined. Germline-derived CDR1 and CDR2 are SGHNT and YENEEA. V was clipped by 3 bases and J by 7 bases, with 6 bases between them. The CDR3 contains 11 residues. In DNA, the CDR3 is TGTGCCAGCAGCTTGGGTGGGACCCAGTACTTC. Encoded protein: CASSLGGTQYF.

Comment on this clone: Other DNA sequences in the same sample also yield this CDR3. The chain has TRBV5-6 and TRBJ2-7, with D unclear. V was cut by 0 bases and J by 3 bases, with 7 bases left in between. CDR1 is SGHDT and CDR2 is YYEEEE in the germline V gene. The CDR3 has 13 amino acids. The CDR3 bases are TGTGCCAGCAGCTTGGGCAGATACTACGAGCAGTACTTC. Translating gives CASSLGRYYEQYF. Full variable domain (missing parts from reference TRBV5-6 and TRBJ2-7): DAGVTQSPTHLIKTRGQQVTLRCSPKSGHDTVSWYQQALGQGPQFIFQYYEEEERQRGNFPDRFSGHQFPNYSSELNVNALLLGDSALYLCASSLGRYYEQYFGPGTRLTVT.

The gene calls are TRBV6-6 and TRBJ1-5, with D tentatively TRBD1 (6 bases). The ends were cut back, 2 bases at V and 4 bases at J, with 12 bases in the middle. Germline CDR1 and CDR2: MNHNY and SVGAGI (reference sequence). There are 15 residues in the CDR3. This chain's CDR3 is CASSYGQGINQPQHF. Written as DNA, the CDR3 is TGTGCCAGCAGTTACGGGCAGGGGATTAATCAGCCCCAGCATTTT.

This rearrangement joins TRBV28 to TRBJ1-6, with D perhaps TRBD1 (5 bases). The germline V gene has CDR1 MDHEN and CDR2 SYDVKM. V lost 2 bases and J lost 0, with 17 bases in between. The CDR3 consists of 19 residues. This CDR3 reads CASSLPSRDSRSYNSPLHF. The CDR3 DNA follows: TGTGCCAGCAGTTTACCAAGCCGGGACTCCCGCTCCTATAATTCACCCCTCCACTTT. Supplemented by reference TRBV28 and TRBJ1-6, the full variable domain reads DVKVTQSSRYLVKRTGEKVFLECVQDMDHENMFWYRQDPGLGLRLIYFSYDVKMKEKGDIPEGYSVSREKKERFSLILESASTNQTSMYLCASSLPSRDSRSYNSPLHFGNGTRLTVT.

The rearrangement links TRBV30 to TRBJ2-5; the D gene is possibly TRBD1 (5 bases). CDR1 GTSNPN and CDR2 SVGIG come from the germline V gene (reference sequence). The CDR3 extends over 16 amino acids. The germline V and J ends were trimmed by 2 bases and 0 bases, with 16 bases remaining between them. The CDR3 DNA follows: TGTGCCTGGAGTTGGGGCCGGCGGCTGTACCAAGAGACCCAGTACTTC. It specifies CAWSWGRRLYQETQYF.

V and J are TRBV5-6 and TRBJ2-7, with D perhaps TRBD1 (6 bases). The V end lost 5 bases, the J end lost 0 bases, and 12 bases lay between the germline ends. Germline CDR1 and CDR2: SGHDT and YYEEEE. The CDR3 is made up of 14 amino acids. The CDR3 region has the DNA TGTGCCAGCAGTTCGGACAGTTCCTCCTACGAGCAGTACTTC. Residues: CASSSDSSSYEQYF.

The V gene is TRBV29-1, the J gene TRBJ2-7; no definite D call. Trimming removed 3 bases from V and 3 bases from J, with 15 bases in between. CDR3 size: 14 residues. Germline values: CDR1 SQVTM, CDR2 ANQGSEA. CDR3 nucleotides: TGCAGCGTTGAGGGCTTAGTCGGCAACTACGAGCAGTACTTC. It encodes CSVEGLVGNYEQYF.

The rearrangement links TRBV5-4 to TRBJ2-2; D is uncertain. CDR1 is SGHNT, CDR2 YYREEE, per germline (reference sequence). The CDR3 runs 13 residues. V lost 4 bases, J lost 2 bases, and 6 bases lay in between. Written as DNA, the CDR3 is TGTGCCAGCAGCCAGGCCAACACCGGGGAGCTGTTTTTT. Translation: CASSQANTGELFF.

The table lists this clone with a count of one. Other DNA sequences within the sample encode an identical CDR3. CDR3 region: CSGYRDHQETQYF. DNA for the CDR3: TGCAGCGGGTACAGGGACCACCAAGAGACCCAGTACTTC. This chain uses TRBV29-1 with TRBJ2-5; perhaps TRBD1 as D (6 bases). Germline CDR1 is SQVTM and CDR2 is ANQGSEA. The CDR3 spans 13 residues. V lost 7 bases, J lost 0 bases, and 12 bases lay in between.

Written as DNA, the CDR3 is TGTGCCAGCAGCCCGGCGGCAGGGGAAGGCTACACCTTC. It codes for CASSPAAGEGYTF. The chain combines TRBV11-2 with TRBJ1-2; possibly TRBD1 for D (6 bases). CDR1 and CDR2 from the germline V gene are SGHAT and FQNNGV. V was trimmed by 5 bases and J by 8 bases, leaving 15 bases between them. The CDR3 covers 13 residues.